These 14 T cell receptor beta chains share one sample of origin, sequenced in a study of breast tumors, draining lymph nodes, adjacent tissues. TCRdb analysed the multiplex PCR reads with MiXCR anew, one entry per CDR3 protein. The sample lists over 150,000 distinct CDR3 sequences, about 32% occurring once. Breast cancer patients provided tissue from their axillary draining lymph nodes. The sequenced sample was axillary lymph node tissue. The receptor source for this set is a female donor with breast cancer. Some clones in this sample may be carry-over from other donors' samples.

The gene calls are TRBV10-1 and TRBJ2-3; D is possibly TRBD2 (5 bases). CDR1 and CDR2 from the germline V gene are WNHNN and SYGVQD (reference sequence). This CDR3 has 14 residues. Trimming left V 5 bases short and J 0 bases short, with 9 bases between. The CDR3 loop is CASSSGSSTDTQYF. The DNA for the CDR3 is TGCGCCAGCAGTAGCGGCTCTAGCACAGATACGCAGTATTTT.

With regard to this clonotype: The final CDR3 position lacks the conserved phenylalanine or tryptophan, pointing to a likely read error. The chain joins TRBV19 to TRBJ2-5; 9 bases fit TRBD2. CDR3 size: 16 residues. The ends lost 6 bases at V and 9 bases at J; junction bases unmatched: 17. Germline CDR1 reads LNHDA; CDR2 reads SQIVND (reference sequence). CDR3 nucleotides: TGTGCCAGTAGCAAGATTAGCGGGGGCGGGGGGGAGGCCCAGTACTCC. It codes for CASSKISGGGGEAQYS.

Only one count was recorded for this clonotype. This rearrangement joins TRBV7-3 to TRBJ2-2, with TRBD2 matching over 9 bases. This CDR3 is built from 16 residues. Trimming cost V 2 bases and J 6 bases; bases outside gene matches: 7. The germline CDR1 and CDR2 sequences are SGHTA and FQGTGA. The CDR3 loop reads CASSLAGTSLAGELFF. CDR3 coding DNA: TGTGCCAGCAGCTTAGCCGGGACTAGCTTGGCCGGGGAGCTGTTTTTT.

The CDR3 nucleotides read TGTGCCAGCAGACTCCGGGACGGCAATCAGCCCCAGCATTTT. Its protein product is CASRLRDGNQPQHF. The chain links TRBV6-5 to TRBJ1-5, with D maybe TRBD1 (5 bases). The germline V gene encodes CDR1 MNHEY and CDR2 SVGAGI. The V and J ends lost 6 bases and 2 bases respectively, with 11 bases between them. This CDR3 is 14 amino acids long.

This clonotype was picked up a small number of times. CDR3 sequence: CASSYSGLAGKGSSYNEQFF. In nucleotides, the CDR3 is TGTGCCAGCAGTTACTCAGGCCTAGCGGGGAAGGGGAGCTCCTACAATGAGCAGTTCTTC. This chain joins TRBV6-5 and TRBJ2-1; 9 bases fit TRBD2. After removal of 0 bases from V and 0 bases from J, the junction contained 12 bases not matched to a gene. This CDR3 has 20 amino acids. Per germline, CDR1 MNHEY and CDR2 SVGAGI.

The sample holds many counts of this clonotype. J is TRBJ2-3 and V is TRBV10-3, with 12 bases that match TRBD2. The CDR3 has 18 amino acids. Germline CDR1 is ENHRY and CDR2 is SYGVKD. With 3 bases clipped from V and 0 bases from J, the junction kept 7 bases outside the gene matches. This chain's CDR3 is CAISEKLAGGSSTDTQYF. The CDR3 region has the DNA TGTGCCATCAGTGAAAAACTAGCGGGGGGCAGTAGCACAGATACGCAGTATTTT.

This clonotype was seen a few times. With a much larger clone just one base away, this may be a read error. The CDR3 loop reads CSASRPSDSSYEQYF. The CDR3 DNA sequence: TGCAGTGCTAGTCGGCCCAGCGATAGCTCCTACGAGCAGTACTTC. The chain employs TRBV20-1 and TRBJ2-7; D is ambiguous. Germline CDR1 is DFQATT and CDR2 is SNEGSKA (reference sequence). V was cut by 3 bases and J by 0 bases, with 15 bases left in between. The CDR3 is 15 residues long.

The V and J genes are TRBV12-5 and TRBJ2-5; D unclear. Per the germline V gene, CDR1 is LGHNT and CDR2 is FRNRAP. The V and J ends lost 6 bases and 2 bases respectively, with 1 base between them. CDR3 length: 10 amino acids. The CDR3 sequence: CASGQETQYF. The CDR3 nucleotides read TGTGCTAGTGGACAAGAGACCCAGTACTTC.

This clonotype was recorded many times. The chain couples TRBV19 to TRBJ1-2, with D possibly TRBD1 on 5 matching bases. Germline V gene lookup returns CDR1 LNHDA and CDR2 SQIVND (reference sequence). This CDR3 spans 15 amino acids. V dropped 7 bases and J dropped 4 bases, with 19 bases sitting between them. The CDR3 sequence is CASTLAQGAGYGYTF. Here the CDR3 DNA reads TGTGCCAGTACCCTAGCCCAGGGCGCAGGCTATGGCTACACCTTC.

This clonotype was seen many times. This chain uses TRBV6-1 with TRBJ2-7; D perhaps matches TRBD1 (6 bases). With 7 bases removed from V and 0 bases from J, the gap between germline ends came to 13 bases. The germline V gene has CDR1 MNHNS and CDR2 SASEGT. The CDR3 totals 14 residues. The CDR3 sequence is CASTRTESSYEQYF. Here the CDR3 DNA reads TGTGCCAGCACCAGGACAGAATCCTCCTACGAGCAGTACTTC.

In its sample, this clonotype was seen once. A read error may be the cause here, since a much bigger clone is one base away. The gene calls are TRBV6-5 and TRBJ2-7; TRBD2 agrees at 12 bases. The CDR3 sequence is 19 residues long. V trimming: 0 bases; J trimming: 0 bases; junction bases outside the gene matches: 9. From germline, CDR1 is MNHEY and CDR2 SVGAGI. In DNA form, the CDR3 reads TGTGCCAGCAGTTACTCCCCGGGACTAGCGGGCCTGGGCTCCTACGAGCAGTACTTC. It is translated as CASSYSPGLAGLGSYEQYF.

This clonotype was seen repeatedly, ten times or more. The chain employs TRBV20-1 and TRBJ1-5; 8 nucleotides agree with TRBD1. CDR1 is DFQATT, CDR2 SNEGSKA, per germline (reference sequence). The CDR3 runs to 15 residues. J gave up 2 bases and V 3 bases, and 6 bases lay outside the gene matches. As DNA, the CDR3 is TGCAGTGCTAGTTACGGGACAGGTCGCAATCAGCCCCAGCATTTT. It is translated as CSASYGTGRNQPQHF.

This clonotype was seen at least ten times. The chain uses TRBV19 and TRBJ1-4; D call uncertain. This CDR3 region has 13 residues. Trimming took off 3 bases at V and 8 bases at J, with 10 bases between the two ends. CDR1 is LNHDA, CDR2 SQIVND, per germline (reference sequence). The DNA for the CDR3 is TGTGCCAGTAGTATGGGAAGGCAGGAAAAACTGTTTTTT. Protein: CASSMGRQEKLFF.

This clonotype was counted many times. The CDR3 sequence is CASSYFRGTQERGYTF. DNA of the CDR3: TGTGCCAGCAGTTACTTTCGCGGGACGCAAGAACGGGGCTACACCTTC. The J gene is TRBJ1-2, the V gene TRBV6-6, with D possibly matching TRBD1 (5 bases). The ends were cut back, 1 base at V and 8 bases at J, with 20 bases in the middle. The CDR3 sequence is 16 residues long. Germline lookup yields CDR1 MNHNY and CDR2 SVGAGI (reference sequence).